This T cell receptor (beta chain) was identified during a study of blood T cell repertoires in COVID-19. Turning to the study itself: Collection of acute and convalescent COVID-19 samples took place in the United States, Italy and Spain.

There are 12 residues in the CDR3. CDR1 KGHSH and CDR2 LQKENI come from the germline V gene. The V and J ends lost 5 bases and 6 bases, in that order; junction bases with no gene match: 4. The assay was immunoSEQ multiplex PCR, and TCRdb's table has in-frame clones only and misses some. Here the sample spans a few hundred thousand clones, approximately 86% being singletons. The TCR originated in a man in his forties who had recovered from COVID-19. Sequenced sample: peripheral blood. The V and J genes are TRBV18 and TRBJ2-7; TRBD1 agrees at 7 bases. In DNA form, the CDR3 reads TGTGCCAGCTCATGGGACAGTGGCGAGCAGTACTTC. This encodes CASSWDSGEQYF.